This T cell receptor beta chain stems from a study of blood T cell repertoires in COVID-19. Whole-study context: Nucleic acid was either cDNA or gDNA, and it came from T cells, B-cell-depleted T cells, or PBMCs.

The repertoire was sequenced with immunoSEQ multiplex PCR; TCRdb's copy has only in-frame clones and lacks some. In the table there are 350,000 to 450,000 clones, 75% to 90% of which are singletons. The sample comprised peripheral blood. This TCR derives from a woman under 30 with acute or convalescent COVID-19.

The CDR3 DNA is TGTGCCAGCAGCTCCCCGGACAGACCTACCTACGAGCAGTACTTC. It is translated as CASSSPDRPTYEQYF. This chain links TRBV7-9 with TRBJ2-7; D may be TRBD1 (6 bases). This CDR3 spans 15 amino acids. Trimming removed 4 bases from V and 2 bases from J, with 15 bases in between. Germline CDR1 is SEHNR and CDR2 is FQNEAQ (reference sequence).